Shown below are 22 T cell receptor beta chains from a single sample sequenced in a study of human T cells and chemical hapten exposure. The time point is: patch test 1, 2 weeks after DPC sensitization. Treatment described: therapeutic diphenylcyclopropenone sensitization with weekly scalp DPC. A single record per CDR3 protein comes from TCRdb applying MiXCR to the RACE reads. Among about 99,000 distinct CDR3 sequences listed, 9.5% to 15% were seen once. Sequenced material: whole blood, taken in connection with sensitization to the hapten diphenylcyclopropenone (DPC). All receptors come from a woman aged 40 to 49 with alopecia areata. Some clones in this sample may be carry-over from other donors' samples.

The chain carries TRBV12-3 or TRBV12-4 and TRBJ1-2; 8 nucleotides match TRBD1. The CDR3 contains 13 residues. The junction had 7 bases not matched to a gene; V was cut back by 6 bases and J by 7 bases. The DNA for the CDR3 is TGTGCCAGCAGCTCCAGGGGGCTGTCTGGCTACACCTTC. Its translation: CASSSRGLSGYTF.

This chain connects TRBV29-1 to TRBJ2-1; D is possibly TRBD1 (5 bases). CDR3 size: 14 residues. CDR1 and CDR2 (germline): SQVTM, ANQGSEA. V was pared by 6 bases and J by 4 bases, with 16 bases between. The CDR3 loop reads CSVRDLRGYNEQFF. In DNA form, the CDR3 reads TGCAGCGTCCGAGACCTAAGGGGATACAATGAGCAGTTCTTC.

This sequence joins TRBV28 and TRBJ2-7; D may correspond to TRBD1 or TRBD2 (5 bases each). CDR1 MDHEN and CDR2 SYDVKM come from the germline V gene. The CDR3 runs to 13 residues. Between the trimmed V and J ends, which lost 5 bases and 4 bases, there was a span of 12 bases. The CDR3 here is CASSVGAQYEQYF. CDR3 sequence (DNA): TGTGCCAGCAGTGTCGGGGCTCAATACGAGCAGTACTTC.

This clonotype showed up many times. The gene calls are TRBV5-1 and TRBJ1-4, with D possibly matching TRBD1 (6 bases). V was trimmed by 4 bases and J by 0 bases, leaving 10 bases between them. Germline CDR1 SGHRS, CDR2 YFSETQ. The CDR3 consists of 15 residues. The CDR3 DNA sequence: TGCGCCAGCAGCCAGGACAGCTCAACTAATGAAAAACTGTTTTTT. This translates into CASSQDSSTNEKLFF.

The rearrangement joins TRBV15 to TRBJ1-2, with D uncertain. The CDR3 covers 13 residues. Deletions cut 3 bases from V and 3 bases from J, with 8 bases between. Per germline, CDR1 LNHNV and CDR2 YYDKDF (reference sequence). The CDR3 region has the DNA TGTGCCACCAGCAGCGGCAGAGACTATGGCTACACCTTC. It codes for CATSSGRDYGYTF.

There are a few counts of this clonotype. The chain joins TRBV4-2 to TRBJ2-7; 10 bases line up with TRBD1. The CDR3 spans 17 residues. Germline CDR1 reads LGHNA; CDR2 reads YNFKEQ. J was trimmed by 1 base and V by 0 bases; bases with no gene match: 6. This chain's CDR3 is CASSQDLRDRGSYEQYF. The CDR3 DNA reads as TGTGCCAGCAGCCAAGATCTCCGGGACAGGGGATCCTACGAGCAGTACTTC.

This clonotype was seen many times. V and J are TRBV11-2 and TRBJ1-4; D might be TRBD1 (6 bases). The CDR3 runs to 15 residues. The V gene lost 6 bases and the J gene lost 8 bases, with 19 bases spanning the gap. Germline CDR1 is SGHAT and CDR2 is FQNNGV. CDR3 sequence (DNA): TGTGCCAGCAGGAATTCCGGGACACAGATCGAAAAACTGTTTTTT. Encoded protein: CASRNSGTQIEKLFF.

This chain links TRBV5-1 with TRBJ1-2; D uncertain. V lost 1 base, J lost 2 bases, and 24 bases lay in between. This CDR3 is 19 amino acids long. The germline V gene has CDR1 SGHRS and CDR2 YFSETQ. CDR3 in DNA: TGCGCCAGCAGCTTGCGGCCGATAACTATGACGCCCCCGAACTATGGCTACACCTTC. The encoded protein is CASSLRPITMTPPNYGYTF.

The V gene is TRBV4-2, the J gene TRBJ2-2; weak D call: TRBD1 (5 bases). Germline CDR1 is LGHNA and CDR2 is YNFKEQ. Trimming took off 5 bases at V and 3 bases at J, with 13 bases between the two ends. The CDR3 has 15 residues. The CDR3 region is CASSYRLTDTGELFF. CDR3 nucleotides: TGTGCCAGCAGCTACCGATTGACAGACACCGGGGAGCTGTTTTTT.

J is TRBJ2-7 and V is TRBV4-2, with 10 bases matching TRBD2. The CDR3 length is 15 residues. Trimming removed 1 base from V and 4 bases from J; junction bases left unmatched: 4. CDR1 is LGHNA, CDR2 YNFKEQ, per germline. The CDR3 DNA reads TGTGCCAGCAGCCAAGGAACTAGCGGGAATTACGAGCAGTACTTC. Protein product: CASSQGTSGNYEQYF.

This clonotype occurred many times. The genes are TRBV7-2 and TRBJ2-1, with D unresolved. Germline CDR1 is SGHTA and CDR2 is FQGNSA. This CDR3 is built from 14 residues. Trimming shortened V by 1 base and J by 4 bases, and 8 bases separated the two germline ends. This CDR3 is CASSLGLAYNEQFF. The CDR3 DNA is TGTGCCAGCAGCTTAGGGTTAGCATACAATGAGCAGTTCTTC.

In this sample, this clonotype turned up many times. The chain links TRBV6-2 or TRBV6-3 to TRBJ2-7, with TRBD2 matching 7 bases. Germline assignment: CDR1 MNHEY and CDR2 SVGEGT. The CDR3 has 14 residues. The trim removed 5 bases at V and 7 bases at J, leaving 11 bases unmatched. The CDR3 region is CASSPGTIGREQYF. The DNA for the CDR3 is TGTGCCAGCAGTCCCGGGACTATTGGCAGGGAGCAGTACTTC.

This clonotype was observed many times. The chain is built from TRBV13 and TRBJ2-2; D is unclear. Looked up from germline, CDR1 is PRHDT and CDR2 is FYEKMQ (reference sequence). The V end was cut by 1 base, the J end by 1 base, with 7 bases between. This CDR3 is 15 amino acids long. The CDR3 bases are TGTGCCAGCAGCTTAGTGGCAGGGAACACCGGGGAGCTGTTTTTT. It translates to CASSLVAGNTGELFF.

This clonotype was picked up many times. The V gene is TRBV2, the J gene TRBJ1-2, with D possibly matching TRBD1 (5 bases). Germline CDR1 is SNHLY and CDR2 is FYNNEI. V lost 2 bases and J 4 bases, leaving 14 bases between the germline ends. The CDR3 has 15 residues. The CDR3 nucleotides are TGTGCCAGCAGTGAATACGGGGGATCGGGCTATGGCTACACCTTC. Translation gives CASSEYGGSGYGYTF.

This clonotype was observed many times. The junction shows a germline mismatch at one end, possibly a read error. The CDR3 is CSVESLEYSSEQYF. CDR3 sequence (DNA): TGCAGCGTTGAATCGCTAGAGTACTCCTCCGAGCAGTACTTC. This chain connects TRBV29-1 to TRBJ2-7; D is unclear. This CDR3 contains 14 residues. Germline assignment: CDR1 SQVTM and CDR2 ANQGSEA.

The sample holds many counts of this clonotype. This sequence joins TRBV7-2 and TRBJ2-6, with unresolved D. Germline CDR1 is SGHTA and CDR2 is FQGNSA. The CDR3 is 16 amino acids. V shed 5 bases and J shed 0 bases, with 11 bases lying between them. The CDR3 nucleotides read TGTGCCAGCAGCCCTTCTCGGGCCTCTGGGGCCAACGTCCTGACTTTC. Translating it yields CASSPSRASGANVLTF. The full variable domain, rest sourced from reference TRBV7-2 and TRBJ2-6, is GAGVSQSPSNKVTEKGKDVELRCDPISGHTALYWYRQSLGQGLEFLIYFQGNSAPDKSGLPSDRFSAERTGGSVSTLTIQRTQQEDSAVYLCASSPSRASGANVLTFGAGSRLTVL.

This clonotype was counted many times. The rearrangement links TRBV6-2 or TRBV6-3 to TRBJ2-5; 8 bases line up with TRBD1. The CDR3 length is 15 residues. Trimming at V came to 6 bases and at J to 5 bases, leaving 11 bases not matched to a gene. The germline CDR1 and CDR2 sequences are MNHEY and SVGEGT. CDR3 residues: CASRKSDRDRETQYF. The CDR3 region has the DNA TGTGCCAGCAGGAAATCGGACAGGGACAGGGAGACCCAGTACTTC.

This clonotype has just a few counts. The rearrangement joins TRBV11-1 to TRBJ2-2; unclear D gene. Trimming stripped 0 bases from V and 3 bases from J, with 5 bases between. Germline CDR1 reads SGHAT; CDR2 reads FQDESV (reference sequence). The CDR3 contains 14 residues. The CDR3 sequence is CASSLAQYTGELFF. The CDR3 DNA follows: TGTGCCAGCAGCTTAGCCCAGTACACCGGGGAGCTGTTTTTT.

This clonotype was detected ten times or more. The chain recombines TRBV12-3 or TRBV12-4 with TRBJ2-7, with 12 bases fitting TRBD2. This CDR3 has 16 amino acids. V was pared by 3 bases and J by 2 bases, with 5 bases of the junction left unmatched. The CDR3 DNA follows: TGTGCCAGCAGTTTCTCCCTAGCGGGAGGGACCTACGAGCAGTACTTC. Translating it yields CASSFSLAGGTYEQYF.

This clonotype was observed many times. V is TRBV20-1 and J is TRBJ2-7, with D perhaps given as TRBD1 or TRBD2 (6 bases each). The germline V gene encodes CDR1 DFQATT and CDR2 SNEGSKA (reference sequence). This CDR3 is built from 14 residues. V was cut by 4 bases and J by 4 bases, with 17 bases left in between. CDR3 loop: CSAKGGRDWYEQYF. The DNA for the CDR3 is TGCAGTGCTAAGGGGGGACGTGATTGGTACGAGCAGTACTTC.

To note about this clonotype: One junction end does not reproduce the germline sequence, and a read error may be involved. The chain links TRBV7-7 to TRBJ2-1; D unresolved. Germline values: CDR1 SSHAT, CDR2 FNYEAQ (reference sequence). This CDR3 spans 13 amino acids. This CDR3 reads CASSLSLGNEQFF. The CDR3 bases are TGTGCTAGCAGTTTGTCCCTTGGCAATGAGCAGTTCTTC.

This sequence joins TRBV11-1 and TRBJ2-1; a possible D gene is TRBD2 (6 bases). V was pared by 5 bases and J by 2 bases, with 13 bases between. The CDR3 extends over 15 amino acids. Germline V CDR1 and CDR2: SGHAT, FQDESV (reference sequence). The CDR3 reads CASSHGGTAYNEQFF. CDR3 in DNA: TGTGCCAGCAGCCACGGCGGGACGGCCTACAATGAGCAGTTCTTC.